These T cell receptor beta chains were read from a single sample in a study of CD8 T cells in Susac syndrome. TCRdb ran MiXCR on the immunoSEQ multiplex PCR reads and lists one entry per CDR3 protein. This table has 200,000 or so distinct CDR3 sequences, about 90% appearing once. The sequenced material came from CD8+ T cells from PBMCs. Source of these receptors: a human donor with multiple sclerosis. Each CDR3 is given with its conserved first and last residue. Each record gives: J gene, D gene, clone size, V gene, CDR3 length, CDR3 DNA, CDR3 protein. A D gene is named only where the DNA matches it firmly. Clone size is shown for a subset of rows, as once, few, many or a class of expanded clone.

J: TRBJ2-5
D: NA
size: NA
V: TRBV11-2
length: 15
DNA: TGTGCCAGCAGCTTAGAGCACTCGGGCCGCGAGACCCAGTACTTC
CDR3: CASSLEHSGRETQYF

J: TRBJ2-4
D: NA
size: NA
V: TRBV5-4
length: 13
DNA: TGTGCCAGCAGCGGGGGGGCCGAAAACATTCAGTACTTC
CDR3: CASSGGAENIQYF

J: TRBJ2-1
D: NA
size: NA
V: TRBV5-1
length: 13
DNA: TGCGCCAGCAGCGGGGTAAACAGCAATGAGCAGTTCTTC
CDR3: CASSGVNSNEQFF

J: TRBJ2-7
D: NA
size: NA
V: TRBV4-1
length: 15
DNA: TGCGCCAGCAGCCAAGACCCTGGGGGGGCCAACGAGCAGTACTTC
CDR3: CASSQDPGGANEQYF

J: TRBJ1-2
D: NA
size: NA
V: TRBV9
length: 13
DNA: TGTGCCAGCAGCGAGGGACTTAACTATGGCTACACCTTC
CDR3: CASSEGLNYGYTF

J: TRBJ1-1
D: NA
size: NA
V: TRBV7-9
length: 14
DNA: TGTGCCAGCAGTCCGGTGCCGGCGAACACTGAAGCTTTCTTT
CDR3: CASSPVPANTEAFF

J: TRBJ1-1
D: TRBD1
size: NA
V: TRBV9
length: 16
DNA: TGTGCCAGCAGCGTAGCAAGGGACAGGGAGAACACTGAAGCTTTCTTT
CDR3: CASSVARDRENTEAFF

J: TRBJ2-5
D: TRBD1
size: NA
V: TRBV24-1
length: 12
DNA: TGTGCCCCGTGGACAGGGCAGGAGACCCAGTACTTC
CDR3: CAPWTGQETQYF

J: TRBJ1-1
D: NA
size: NA
V: TRBV4-3
length: 13
DNA: TGCGCCAGCAGCCAAGCGCAGGGCCTTGAAGCTTTCTTT
CDR3: CASSQAQGLEAFF

J: TRBJ1-2
D: TRBD1
size: NA
V: TRBV4-3
length: 16
DNA: TGCGCCAGCCGCGGGGACAGGGGAGAAGGGGGCTATGGCTACACCTTC
CDR3: CASRGDRGEGGYGYTF

J: TRBJ1-2
D: NA
size: NA
V: TRBV6-2/TRBV6-3
length: 14
DNA: TGTGCCAGCAGTTATTTCTCGGGAGGATATGGCTACACCTTC
CDR3: CASSYFSGGYGYTF

J: TRBJ2-5
D: TRBD1
size: NA
V: TRBV4-1
length: 19
DNA: TGCGCCAGCAGCCCCAGCGGGCGGACTGACAGGGGTCGGAGAGAGACCCAGTACTTC
CDR3: CASSPSGRTDRGRRETQYF

J: TRBJ2-5
D: NA
size: once
V: TRBV27
length: 15
DNA: TGTGCCAGCGGCCGTATAGGAGTGCGGCAAGAGACCCAGTACTTC
CDR3: CASGRIGVRQETQYF

J: TRBJ1-6
D: NA
size: once
V: TRBV13
length: 15
DNA: TGTGCCAGCAGCAGTCGCGCGGTCTATAATTCACCCCTCCACTTT
CDR3: CASSSRAVYNSPLHF

J: TRBJ2-7
D: NA
size: NA
V: TRBV2
length: 15
DNA: TGTGCCAGCAGTGAAGCAGGTACAGGGTGGGCCGAGCAGTACTTC
CDR3: CASSEAGTGWAEQYF

J: TRBJ2-7
D: TRBD1
size: NA
V: TRBV20-1
length: 13
DNA: TGCAGTGCTAGCCGAGAGGGGGCTTCCGAGCAGTACTTC
CDR3: CSASREGASEQYF

J: TRBJ2-7
D: NA
size: NA
V: TRBV20-1
length: 16
DNA: TGCAGTGCTAGAAACCGGGACTCCCCACCCTACTACGAGCAGTACTTC
CDR3: CSARNRDSPPYYEQYF

J: TRBJ1-1
D: TRBD1
size: NA
V: TRBV5-1
length: 15
DNA: TGCGCCAGCAGCCTTACAGGGGGCGCGGACACTGAAGCTTTCTTT
CDR3: CASSLTGGADTEAFF

J: TRBJ2-1
D: TRBD1
size: NA
V: TRBV9
length: 16
DNA: TGTGCCAGCAGCGTAGCTATGGCAGGGGGCAATTATGAGCAGTTCTTC
CDR3: CASSVAMAGGNYEQFF

J: TRBJ2-7
D: TRBD1
size: NA
V: TRBV15
length: 14
DNA: TGTGCCACCAGCACCAGACAGGGTACCTACGAGCAGTACTTC
CDR3: CATSTRQGTYEQYF

J: TRBJ2-7
D: NA
size: NA
V: TRBV7-9
length: 16
DNA: TGTGCCAGCAGCCCGCTGCTCTCGCTCCGGCGGGACGAGCAGTACTTC
CDR3: CASSPLLSLRRDEQYF

J: TRBJ1-1
D: TRBD1
size: NA
V: TRBV27
length: 13
DNA: TGTGCCAGCAGCGACGGGACAGGGGGGGAAGCTTTCTTT
CDR3: CASSDGTGGEAFF

J: TRBJ1-1
D: NA
size: NA
V: TRBV5-6
length: 14
DNA: TGTGCCAGCAGCTTGGTCGGGACCGCGGCGGAAGCTTTCTTT
CDR3: CASSLVGTAAEAFF

J: TRBJ1-2
D: NA
size: NA
V: TRBV9
length: 13
DNA: TGTGCCAGCAGCGCTACAGGTTTCGATGGCTACACCTTC
CDR3: CASSATGFDGYTF